This entry lists 21 T cell receptor beta chains sequenced from one sample in a study of cytomegalovirus exposure and HLA in healthy donors. PCR employed 60 Vbeta and 13 Jbeta primers. Measured with immunoSEQ multiplex PCR; TCRdb has only the in-frame clones, and not every one. The sample includes about 170,000 clones, about 76% of them seen just once. Source material: PBMCs. The receptor source for this set is a young woman in good health and CMV-seropositive.

The J gene is TRBJ2-3, the V gene TRBV18, with 8 nucleotides matching TRBD1. This CDR3 is 20 amino acids long. From germline, CDR1 is KGHSH and CDR2 LQKENI. Unmatched junction bases numbered 16, after V lost 2 bases and J lost 0 bases. DNA for the CDR3: TGTGCCAGCTCACCAACGACCAGGATTGTAACAGGGGGTAGCACAGATACGCAGTATTTT. It specifies CASSPTTRIVTGGSTDTQYF.

The gene calls are TRBV4-3 and TRBJ2-3; D perhaps matches TRBD2 (6 bases). Germline V gives CDR1 LGHNA, CDR2 YSLEER. The CDR3 sequence is 15 residues long. Trimming left V 1 base short and J 5 bases short, with 13 bases between. CDR3 nucleotides: TGCGCCAGCAGCCAAGTCGGGGCGGGGCAAGATACGCAGTATTTT. Translating gives CASSQVGAGQDTQYF.

A single count supports this clone. The genes are TRBV28 and TRBJ2-3, with D maybe TRBD2 (6 bases). The CDR3 totals 16 residues. Trimming left V 2 bases short and J 4 bases short, with 16 bases between. CDR1 and CDR2 from the germline V gene are MDHEN and SYDVKM. CDR3 amino acids: CASSLNPGRGADTQYF. Here the CDR3 DNA reads TGTGCCAGCAGTTTAAACCCGGGGCGCGGGGCAGATACGCAGTATTTT.

The chain joins TRBV4-2 to TRBJ2-2; 11 bases map to TRBD2. CDR1 and CDR2 (germline): LGHNA, YNFKEQ. V shed 8 bases, J shed 3 bases, and the junction held 5 bases outside the gene matches. The CDR3 contains 15 residues. The CDR3 sequence is CASATSGGDTGELFF. CDR3 DNA: TGTGCCAGCGCAACTAGCGGGGGTGACACCGGGGAGCTGTTTTTT.

V and J are TRBV28 and TRBJ1-2, with D perhaps TRBD1 (5 bases). The V gene lost 5 bases and the J gene lost 4 bases, with 17 bases spanning the gap. CDR1 is MDHEN and CDR2 is SYDVKM in the germline V gene. The CDR3 has 15 amino acids. CDR3 protein: CASSTLGGSFYGYTF. As DNA, the CDR3 is TGTGCCAGCAGTACCCTGGGGGGATCCTTCTATGGCTACACCTTC.

This sequence joins TRBV7-2 and TRBJ2-7; 8 bases match TRBD1. With 5 bases clipped from V and 4 bases from J, the junction kept 10 bases outside the gene matches. CDR1 is SGHTA and CDR2 is FQGNSA in the germline V gene. The CDR3 contains 15 residues. The CDR3 DNA sequence: TGTGCCAGCAGCCGAGCCCACGACAGGGGATACGAGCAGTACTTC. This translates into CASSRAHDRGYEQYF.

The rearrangement links TRBV11-3 to TRBJ2-1; perhaps TRBD2 as D (7 bases). There are 15 residues in the CDR3. In germline, CDR1 is SGHNT, CDR2 YENEEA. V was shortened by 2 bases and J by 4 bases, with 12 bases between the two germline ends. In DNA, the CDR3 is TGTGCCAGCAGCTTACGCGGGGGCCTATACAATGAGCAGTTCTTC. Translated, it gives CASSLRGGLYNEQFF.

The chain has TRBV11-2 and TRBJ2-1; the D gene is possibly TRBD2 (5 bases). The CDR3 consists of 14 residues. Germline CDR1 is SGHAT and CDR2 is FQNNGV. The ends were cut back, 1 base at V and 8 bases at J, with 12 bases in the middle. CDR3 sequence: CASSLALEGHEQFF. The CDR3 DNA reads as TGTGCCAGCAGCTTAGCTCTAGAGGGCCATGAGCAGTTCTTC.

The rearrangement joins TRBV27 to TRBJ2-7; 7 bases match TRBD2. Germline V gene lookup returns CDR1 MNHEY and CDR2 SMNVEV (reference sequence). The CDR3 runs 15 residues. The V and J ends lost 6 bases and 0 bases, in that order; junction bases with no gene match: 8. The DNA for the CDR3 is TGTGCCAGCAGGCAGCGGGGCCCTACCTCCTACGAGCAGTACTTC. This codes for CASRQRGPTSYEQYF.

The genes are TRBV18 and TRBJ1-1; tentatively, D is TRBD1 (5 bases). V shed 3 bases and J shed 8 bases, with 7 bases lying between them. The CDR3 sequence is 11 residues long. In germline, CDR1 is KGHSH, CDR2 LQKENI. The CDR3 loop is CASSPQGEAFF. CDR3 DNA: TGTGCCAGCTCACCTCAGGGAGAAGCTTTCTTT.

The CDR3 coding sequence is TGTGCCAGCAGGGGAACAGGGCCCTCTGGAAACACCATATATTTT. It yields the protein CASRGTGPSGNTIYF. The V gene is TRBV9, the J gene TRBJ1-3, with a tentative D call TRBD1 (6 bases). Trimming removed 5 bases at V and 0 bases at J, with 12 bases between. This CDR3 is 15 amino acids long. The germline CDR1 and CDR2 sequences are SGDLS and YYNGEE. Complete variable domain (other parts from reference TRBV9 and TRBJ1-3): DSGVTQTPKHLITATGQRVTLRCSPRSGDLSVYWYQQSLDQGLQFLIQYYNGEERAKGNILERFSAQQFPDLHSELNLSSLELGDSALYFCASRGTGPSGNTIYFGEGSWLTVV.

This clone was seen only once. The chain uses TRBV6-5 and TRBJ1-5; 7 nucleotides line up with TRBD1. The V gene end was trimmed by 6 bases and the J gene end by 2 bases; junction bases not matched to a gene: 1. Per the germline V gene, CDR1 is MNHEY and CDR2 is SVGAGI. The CDR3 length is 13 residues. The CDR3 coding sequence is TGTGCCAGCAGGCAGGGGGGCAATCAGCCCCAGCATTTT. Its protein product is CASRQGGNQPQHF.

V is TRBV6-6 and J is TRBJ1-5; tentative D call: TRBD1 (5 bases). V shed 2 bases and J shed 11 bases, with 10 bases lying between them. Germline V gene sequence: CDR1 MNHNY, CDR2 SVGAGI (reference sequence). The CDR3 has 12 amino acids. The DNA of the CDR3 is TGTGCCAGCAGTTACGACAGTGGGACCCAGCATTTT. Translated: CASSYDSGTQHF.

The chain employs TRBV6-5 and TRBJ2-2; 7 bases agree with TRBD1. The length of the CDR3 is 15 residues. Germline assignment: CDR1 MNHEY and CDR2 SVGAGI. J was trimmed by 0 bases and V by 7 bases; bases with no gene match: 5. CDR3 DNA sequence: TGTGCCAGCAATCGGGACAGCGCGAACACCGGGGAGCTGTTTTTT. It translates to CASNRDSANTGELFF.

This clone appeared a few times. The V gene is TRBV4-2, the J gene TRBJ2-1, with D uncertain. Per germline, CDR1 LGHNA and CDR2 YNFKEQ. The CDR3 is 13 amino acids. With 0 bases removed from V and 8 bases from J, the gap between germline ends came to 8 bases. CDR3 residues: CASSQDEQDEQFF. As DNA, the CDR3 is TGTGCCAGCAGCCAAGACGAGCAGGATGAGCAGTTCTTC.

This clone was observed a few times. This rearrangement joins TRBV4-1 to TRBJ1-4; 7 positions agree with TRBD1. V shed 1 base and J 6 bases; nucleotides not matched to a gene: 20. Germline V gives CDR1 MGHRA, CDR2 YSYEKL. The CDR3 loop spans 20 amino acids. CDR3 bases: TGCGCCAGCAGCCAAGTCGGCATAAATGGGTACAGGGGAGGCTATGAAAAACTGTTTTTT. Residues: CASSQVGINGYRGGYEKLFF.

The rearrangement uses TRBV7-9 and TRBJ2-2; TRBD2 might be the D (5 bases). This CDR3 is 14 amino acids long. V gave up 3 bases and J gave up 4 bases, with 9 bases separating them. Germline CDR1 and CDR2: SEHNR and FQNEAQ (reference sequence). CDR3 coding DNA: TGTGCCAGCAGCTTGACGGGGTCCACCGGGGAGCTGTTTTTT. Translating gives CASSLTGSTGELFF. The full variable domain, completed using reference TRBV7-9 and TRBJ2-2, is DTGVSQNPRHKITKRGQNVTFRCDPISEHNRLYWYRQTLGQGPEFLTYFQNEAQLEKSRLLSDRFSAERPKGSFSTLEIQRTEQGDSAMYLCASSLTGSTGELFFGEGSRLTVL.

V and J are TRBV9 and TRBJ2-7, with 10 positions matching TRBD1. Trimming took 4 bases from V and 5 from J; bases not matched to a gene: 3. The germline CDR1 and CDR2 sequences are SGDLS and YYNGEE. The CDR3 runs 13 residues. The CDR3 DNA sequence: TGTGCCAGCAGCCGGGACAGGGGTGACGAGCAGTACTTC. Translated: CASSRDRGDEQYF.

This clone was counted a single time. The chain's CDR3 is CASSRGAGADTQYF. The CDR3 DNA reads as TGTGCCAGCAGCCGAGGGGCGGGGGCAGATACGCAGTATTTT. The chain carries TRBV6-5 and TRBJ2-3, with 7 nucleotides matching TRBD2. This CDR3 is 14 amino acids long. The junction had 7 bases not matched to a gene; V was cut back by 6 bases and J by 4 bases. Germline lookup yields CDR1 MNHEY and CDR2 SVGAGI.

The V gene is TRBV7-6, the J gene TRBJ2-1; unclear D gene. Germline lookup yields CDR1 SGHVS and CDR2 FNYEAQ. The CDR3 extends over 12 amino acids. The ends were cut back, 3 bases at V and 6 bases at J, with 6 bases in the middle. The DNA of the CDR3 is TGTGCCAGCAGCTTTCCTCGCAATGAGCAGTTCTTC. It yields the protein CASSFPRNEQFF.

The J gene is TRBJ2-1, the V gene TRBV11-1; tentatively, D is TRBD2 (6 bases). Trimming pared 8 bases from V and 2 bases from J, leaving 16 bases between. The V gene's germline CDR1 is SGHAT and CDR2 FQDESV (reference sequence). The CDR3 extends over 15 amino acids. CDR3 DNA sequence: TGTGCCAGCCTCTCGGGGCGGGGAGCCTACAATGAGCAGTTCTTC. Its translation: CASLSGRGAYNEQFF.